Listed below are T cell receptor beta chains from one sample, sequenced in a study of blood T cells in healthy people across ages. TCRdb re-called the 5' RACE reads with MiXCR, one entry per CDR3 protein. Among hundreds of thousands of distinct CDR3 sequences listed, approximately 50% were seen once. Source material: blood. Receptor source: a man between 60 and 70 years old in good health. Each CDR3 is given with its conserved first and last residue. A D gene is named only where the DNA matches it firmly. Clone size appears in some rows only: once, few, many, or a class for an expanded clone.

V gene	D gene	clone size	J gene	CDR3 protein	CDR3 DNA
TRBV18	.	.	TRBJ1-6	CASSQSEMGNSPLHF	TGTGCCAGCTCACAATCGGAGATGGGCAATTCACCCCTCCACTTT
TRBV2	.	.	TRBJ2-1	CASRLRDTDNERFF	TGTGCCAGCAGACTACGGGACACCGACAATGAGCGGTTCTTC
TRBV15	.	.	TRBJ1-2	CATSRDLEGTNYGYTF	TGTGCCACCAGCAGAGATCTAGAGGGAACTAACTATGGCTACACCTTC
TRBV11-2	TRBD2	.	TRBJ2-3	CASSLARLAGGTGGTQYF	TGTGCCAGCAGCCTCGCCAGACTAGCGGGGGGGACGGGAGGTACGCAGTATTTT
TRBV12-3/TRBV12-4	TRBD1	.	TRBJ2-5	CASSLRTGGGGVETQYF	TGTGCCAGCAGTTTGCGAACAGGGGGCGGAGGGGTTGAGACCCAGTACTTC
TRBV5-1	.	.	TRBJ2-6	CACSLAGFSGASVLTF	TGCGCCTGCAGCTTGGCCGGTTTCTCTGGGGCCAGCGTCCTGACTTTC
TRBV7-8	.	.	TRBJ2-5	CASSFDQGQETQYF	TGTGCCAGCAGCTTTGATCAGGGGCAAGAGACCCAGTACTTC
TRBV5-1	TRBD1	once	TRBJ1-4	CASSYGGDRGIRKLFF	TGCGCCAGCAGCTATGGAGGGGACAGGGGGATTCGAAAACTGTTTTTT
TRBV29-1	TRBD2	.	TRBJ2-5	CSVDGLAGEFQETQYF	TGCAGCGTTGACGGACTAGCGGGGGAATTCCAAGAGACCCAGTACTTC
TRBV6-5	TRBD2	.	TRBJ2-5	CASSTKTSGRETQYF	TGTGCCAGCAGCACAAAAACTAGCGGTCGAGAGACCCAGTACTTC
TRBV2	TRBD1	.	TRBJ2-1	CASSGQGGTYNEQFF	TGTGCCAGCAGTGGACAGGGGGGGACCTACAATGAGCAGTTCTTC
TRBV5-1	TRBD1	few	TRBJ2-5	CASSPAPLGQARLETQYF	TGCGCCAGCAGCCCGGCACCCCTTGGACAGGCTAGGTTGGAGACCCAGTACTTC
TRBV29-1	.	few	TRBJ2-7	CSVEYLGGSGSYEQYF	TGCAGCGTTGAGTACCTAGGGGGTTCTGGCTCCTACGAGCAGTACTTC
TRBV7-2	.	.	TRBJ1-6	CASSLVIGTAGSLHF	TGTGCCAGCAGCTTAGTGATAGGGACGGCTGGATCCCTCCACTTT
TRBV7-9	TRBD1	.	TRBJ2-1	CASSPSPGTGVYNEQFF	TGTGCCAGCAGTCCTTCCCCTGGGACAGGGGTCTACAATGAGCAGTTCTTC
TRBV20-1	TRBD1	few	TRBJ1-6	CSAQDRVSYNSPLHF	TGCAGTGCTCAAGACAGGGTCTCCTATAATTCACCCCTCCACTTT
TRBV9	TRBD1	few	TRBJ2-2	CASSQRGRSTGELFF	TGTGCCAGCAGCCAGAGGGGGCGCAGCACCGGGGAGCTGTTTTTT
TRBV10-3	TRBD2	few	TRBJ2-3	CAISEIGGADTQYF	TGTGCCATCAGTGAGATCGGGGGGGCAGATACGCAGTATTTT
TRBV6-2/TRBV6-3	.	.	TRBJ2-6	CASSQPVGANVLTF	TGTGCCAGCAGTCAACCCGTTGGGGCCAACGTCCTGACTTTC
TRBV6-5	.	.	TRBJ2-4	CASKSITLEQYF	TGTGCCAGCAAATCCATCACCCTGGAGCAGTACTTC
TRBV20-1	.	few	TRBJ2-5	CSANSPASPWETQYF	TGCAGTGCCAACTCACCGGCCTCCCCATGGGAGACCCAGTACTTC
TRBV20-1	.	.	TRBJ1-4	CSAEGGSNEKLFF	TGCAGTGCCGAGGGGGGATCTAATGAAAAACTGTTTTTT
TRBV20-1	.	.	TRBJ2-7	CSARVGGRTYEQYF	TGCAGTGCTAGAGTCGGGGGCCGGACCTACGAGCAGTACTTC
TRBV2	.	.	TRBJ2-7	CASSSGVGRQSGSYEQYF	TGTGCCAGCAGTTCTGGGGTGGGCCGACAGAGCGGCTCCTACGAGCAGTACTTC
TRBV28	.	.	TRBJ2-5	CAQRRGETQYF	TGTGCTCAGCGCAGGGGAGAGACCCAGTACTTC
TRBV11-2	.	.	TRBJ1-3	CASSATQGVGNTIYF	TGTGCCAGCAGCGCTACACAGGGTGTCGGAAACACCATATATTTT
TRBV6-5	TRBD1	.	TRBJ2-5	CASSLGQAGPKETQYF	TGTGCCAGCAGCCTGGGACAGGCTGGGCCTAAAGAGACCCAGTACTTC
TRBV6-1	.	.	TRBJ2-7	CASSEEGWGKFNEQYF	TGTGCCAGCAGTGAAGAAGGCTGGGGGAAGTTCAATGAGCAGTACTTC
TRBV3-1	.	.	TRBJ1-2	CASSQDYNYGYTF	TGTGCCAGCAGCCAAGACTACAACTATGGCTACACCTTC
TRBV7-2	.	many	TRBJ1-1	CASSSDQNTEAFF	TGTGCCAGCAGCTCGGACCAGAACACTGAAGCTTTCTTT
TRBV5-1	TRBD1	.	TRBJ1-4	CASSGGQLVTGELFF	TGCGCCAGCAGCGGGGGACAGCTCGTGACCGGAGAACTGTTTTTT
TRBV9	.	.	TRBJ2-3	CASSVGTQSYTQYF	TGTGCCAGCAGCGTAGGGACGCAAAGTTATACGCAGTATTTT
TRBV20-1	.	.	TRBJ1-5	CSATGPPQGSNQPQHF	TGCAGTGCCACAGGTCCTCCTCAGGGGAGCAATCAGCCCCAGCATTTT
TRBV20-1	.	few	TRBJ2-3	CSTTGPDTQYF	TGCAGTACAACAGGCCCAGATACGCAGTATTTT
TRBV15	TRBD1	.	TRBJ2-1	CATSRTLTGQGSYNEQFF	TGTGCCACCAGCAGAACACTTACCGGACAGGGATCATACAATGAGCAGTTCTTC
TRBV7-2	TRBD1	.	TRBJ2-3	CASSTYRGNTQYF	TGTGCTAGCAGCACCTACAGGGGAAATACGCAGTATTTT
TRBV20-1	.	.	TRBJ2-7	CSARVAGSYEQYF	TGCAGTGCTAGAGTCGCGGGTTCCTACGAGCAGTACTTC
TRBV4-1	TRBD1	.	TRBJ1-2	CASSQGPGQARTGYTF	TGCGCCAGCAGCCAAGGACCGGGACAGGCTCGGACGGGCTACACCTTC
TRBV7-6	.	few	TRBJ2-6	CASSLGITNSGANVLTF	TGTGCCAGCAGCTTAGGGATCACCAACTCTGGGGCCAACGTCCTGACTTTC
TRBV6-4	.	few	TRBJ1-6	CASSDLVGSPLHF	TGTGCCAGCAGTGACCTTGTAGGGTCACCCCTCCACTTT
TRBV15	.	.	TRBJ2-5	CATSNTLGAYNEQYF	TGTGCCACCAGCAACACCCTGGGGGCCTACAATGAGCAGTACTTC
TRBV29-1	.	.	TRBJ1-1	CSVRMGNTEAFF	TGCAGCGTACGGATGGGGAACACTGAAGCTTTCTTT
TRBV7-2	.	few	TRBJ2-3	CASSLDLYRDTQYF	TGTGCCAGCAGCCTGGACCTCTATAGAGATACGCAGTATTTT
TRBV5-1	.	many	TRBJ1-2	CASSPGGGDLYGYTF	TGCGCCAGCAGCCCCGGCGGTGGTGACCTCTATGGCTACACCTTC
TRBV6-5	.	.	TRBJ1-2	CASSRTVGNYGYTF	TGTGCCAGCAGTAGAACCGTAGGGAACTATGGCTACACCTTC
TRBV20-1	.	.	TRBJ2-1	CSASPGPKWGHEQFF	TGCAGTGCTAGTCCCGGGCCCAAGTGGGGGCATGAGCAGTTCTTC
TRBV7-9	.	few	TRBJ2-7	CASSLSTTGRPEQYF	TGTGCCAGCAGCTTAAGTACGACAGGCAGACCCGAGCAGTACTTC
TRBV4-1	.	few	TRBJ1-2	CASSQGSGLIYGYTF	TGCGCCAGCAGCCAAGGCTCCGGCCTGATTTATGGCTACACCTTC
TRBV6-1	.	few	TRBJ2-3	CASSEQPNPTDTQYF	TGTGCCAGCAGTGAACAACCCAACCCCACAGATACGCAGTATTTT
TRBV4-1	.	.	TRBJ1-1	CASSPRQAPKAFF	TGCGCCAGCAGCCCCCGACAGGCCCCGAAAGCTTTCTTT
TRBV5-1	TRBD2	.	TRBJ2-7	CASSLWASGGSFYEQYF	TGCGCCAGCAGCTTGTGGGCTAGCGGGGGGAGCTTCTACGAGCAGTACTTC
TRBV6-6	.	once	TRBJ2-5	CASSYHRDQETQYF	TGTGCCAGCAGTTACCACAGGGATCAAGAGACCCAGTACTTC
TRBV21-1	.	.	TRBJ2-7	CASTSPPLRDRAYEQYF	TGTGCCAGCACCTCCCCCCCCTTAAGGGACAGGGCCTACGAGCAGTACTTC
TRBV3-1	TRBD2	.	TRBJ2-1	CASSPVGGGKQFF	TGTGCCAGCAGCCCGGTTGGCGGGGGGAAGCAGTTCTTC
TRBV20-1	TRBD1	once	TRBJ2-3	CSASEGQGVTDTQYF	TGCAGTGCCAGCGAGGGACAGGGGGTCACAGATACGCAGTATTTT
TRBV29-1	.	.	TRBJ1-1	CSVVYLTENTEAFF	TGCAGCGTTGTCTACCTGACAGAGAACACTGAAGCTTTCTTT
TRBV4-2	TRBD2	.	TRBJ2-1	CASAPENSGGGYNEQFF	TGTGCCAGCGCACCTGAGAATAGCGGGGGGGGGTACAATGAGCAGTTCTTC